This T cell receptor (beta chain) was identified in a study of blood T cells in healthy people across ages. General study findings and limits: Significant beta diversity loss was already apparent by age approximately 37, declining roughly linearly.

Then a second PCR, running roughly 6 to 12 cycles, was carried out with a sample-barcoded 5' primer and a J-beta primer mix. Using its own MiXCR run on the 5' RACE reads, TCRdb lists one record per CDR3 protein. The data hold about 760,000 distinct CDR3 sequences, with 45% to 70% observed a single time. Per the germline V gene, CDR1 is SGHRS and CDR2 is YFSETQ. Trimming pared 3 bases from V and 4 bases from J, leaving 20 bases between. The CDR3 sequence is 16 residues long. Comment on this clonotype: What it binds is unknown.

The material sequenced was blood. This chain connects TRBV5-1 to TRBJ2-7; the D call may be TRBD1 or TRBD2 (6 bases each). The receptor comes from a man in his forties in good health. The CDR3 spells CASSSGGGTNSYEQYF. The CDR3 DNA sequence: TGCGCCAGCAGCTCGGGTGGCGGGACAAATTCGTACGAGCAGTACTTC.